These 9 T cell receptor beta chains originate from one sample sequenced in a study of Ad26.COV2.S vaccination and SARS-CoV-2 variants. Sequencing used immunoSEQ multiplex PCR; TCRdb keeps in-frame clones, though not all of them. The sample lists about 390,000 clones; approximately 91% were seen once. Specified treatment: about 20 received Ad26.COV2.S at low or high dose, single or two shots; about 5 received placebo; per-sample allocation not given. On day 63 after the first injection, vaccine and placebo recipients gave samples. The sequencing used peripheral blood, collected in a trial of Ad26.COV2.S vaccine versus placebo. These receptors were obtained from a person between 18 and 60 years old who received the Ad26.COV2.S COVID-19 vaccine or a placebo.

This clone has just a few counts. This sequence joins TRBV3-1 (or the pseudogene TRBV3-2) and TRBJ1-3; no clear D. The CDR3 is 14 residues long. V dropped 0 bases and J dropped 0 bases, with 3 bases sitting between them. Looked up from germline, CDR1 is LGHDT and CDR2 is YNNKEL (reference sequence). DNA for the CDR3: TGTGCCAGCAGCCAAGACTACTCTGGAAACACCATATATTTT. This sequence encodes CASSQDYSGNTIYF.

The gene calls are TRBV29-1 and TRBJ1-3; no firm D call. Trimming removed 6 bases at V and 1 base at J, with 7 bases between. The CDR3 runs 12 residues. Germline V lookup: CDR1 SQVTM, CDR2 ANQGSEA. The CDR3 protein is CSVAASGNTIYF. The CDR3 DNA reads TGCAGCGTGGCGGCTTCTGGAAACACCATATATTTT. The whole variable domain, filled in from reference TRBV29-1 and TRBJ1-3, reads SAVISQKPSRDICQRGTSLTIQCQVDSQVTMMFWYRQQPGQSLTLIATANQGSEATYESGFVIDKFPISRPNLTFSTLTVSNMSPEDSSIYLCSVAASGNTIYFGEGSWLTVV.

The chain uses TRBV29-1 and TRBJ2-3; TRBD1 agrees at 7 bases. The CDR3 length is 13 residues. V gave up 6 bases and J gave up 8 bases; unmatched junction bases: 11. Looked up from germline, CDR1 is SQVTM and CDR2 is ANQGSEA. DNA for the CDR3: TGCAGCGTCTCGACAGGGAGTTCCGGTACGCAGTATTTT. As protein: CSVSTGSSGTQYF.

This clone was recorded once. The chain is built from TRBV4-3 and TRBJ2-3; TRBD2 agrees at 7 bases. The CDR3 totals 12 residues. V shed 1 base, J shed 9 bases, and the junction held 1 base outside the gene matches. From germline, CDR1 is LGHNA and CDR2 YSLEER. The CDR3 sequence is CASSQVGGTQYF. The CDR3 coding sequence is TGCGCCAGCAGCCAAGTGGGGGGGACGCAGTATTTT.

V is TRBV11-2 and J is TRBJ2-4; D not resolved. CDR3 size: 11 residues. Germline V CDR1 and CDR2: SGHAT, FQNNGV. Trimming took off 5 bases at V and 9 bases at J, with 8 bases between the two ends. CDR3 nucleotide sequence: TGTGCCAGCAGCCAATTAGGCATTCAGTACTTC. This codes for CASSQLGIQYF.

The V call is TRBV6-6, the J call TRBJ2-3; 8 bases map to TRBD2. Trimming took 6 bases from V and 2 from J; bases not matched to a gene: 7. The CDR3 length is 15 residues. The germline CDR1 and CDR2 sequences are MNHNY and SVGAGI (reference sequence). In DNA form, the CDR3 reads TGTGCCAGCAGGAAATACGGGGGGGACACAGATACGCAGTATTTT. Residues: CASRKYGGDTDTQYF.

The chain joins TRBV19 to TRBJ2-5; D remains unclear. Germline lookup yields CDR1 LNHDA and CDR2 SQIVND (reference sequence). The CDR3 is 14 residues long. V shed 4 bases and J shed 5 bases, with 14 bases lying between them. The CDR3: CASSKDPSSETQYF. The CDR3 coding sequence is TGTGCCAGTAGTAAGGACCCCTCTAGTGAGACCCAGTACTTC.

The rearrangement joins TRBV7-9 to TRBJ1-2; D ambiguous. This CDR3 contains 12 residues. Trimming removed 8 bases from V and 8 bases from J, with 15 bases in between. CDR1 is SEHNR and CDR2 is FQNEAQ in the germline V gene (reference sequence). The CDR3 loop is CASGVGPRGYTF. DNA for the CDR3: TGTGCCAGCGGAGTTGGCCCTCGGGGCTACACCTTC.

This clone was detected only once. The chain uses TRBV5-5 and TRBJ2-2; D unresolved. Per the germline V gene, CDR1 is SGHKS and CDR2 is YYEKEE (reference sequence). The V end was cut by 6 bases, the J end by 7 bases, with 16 bases between. CDR3 length: 14 residues. CDR3 sequence reads: CASTPRSAVGELFF. CDR3 coding DNA: TGTGCCAGCACCCCCCGGTCAGCCGTCGGGGAGCTGTTTTTT. Based on the CDR3 plus reference TRBV5-5 and TRBJ2-2, the full variable domain is DAGVTQSPTHLIKTRGQQVTLRCSPISGHKSVSWYQQVLGQGPQFIFQYYEKEERGRGNFPDRFSARQFPNYSSELNVNALLLGDSALYLCASTPRSAVGELFFGEGSRLTVL.